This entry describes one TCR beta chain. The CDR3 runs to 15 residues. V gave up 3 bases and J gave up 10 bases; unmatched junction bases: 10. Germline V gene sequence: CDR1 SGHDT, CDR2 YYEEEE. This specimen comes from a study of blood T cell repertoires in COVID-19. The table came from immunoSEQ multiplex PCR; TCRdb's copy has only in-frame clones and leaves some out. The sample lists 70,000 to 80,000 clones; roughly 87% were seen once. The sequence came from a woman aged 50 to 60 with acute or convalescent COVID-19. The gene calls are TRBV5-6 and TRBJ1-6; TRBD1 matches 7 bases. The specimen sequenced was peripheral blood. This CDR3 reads CASSSRQGHGSPLHF. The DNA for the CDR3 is TGTGCCAGCAGCTCCCGACAGGGACATGGCTCACCCCTCCACTTT.